Described below is a single TCR beta chain sequence and its context. The sample comes from a study of blood T cell repertoires in COVID-19. Donors were grouped by their self-reported clinical history. Two consecutive negative NP/OP PCR tests, clearance, or resolved symptoms defined Cohort 3 recovery. Assay: immunoSEQ multiplex PCR; the TCRdb copy retains only in-frame clones and omits some. Here the sample spans 150,000 to 200,000 clones, roughly 88% being singletons. The germline V gene encodes CDR1 MNHEY and CDR2 SVGAGI. CDR3 length: 15 residues. The V and J ends lost 6 bases and 0 bases respectively, with 11 bases between them.

This receptor was identified in an older woman who had recovered from COVID-19. Sequenced input: PBMCs or T cells enriched from blood (not recorded which). The chain joins TRBV6-5 to TRBJ1-4; no clear D. CDR3 residues: CASRAAGATNEKLFF. In DNA, the CDR3 is TGTGCCAGCAGGGCCGCCGGGGCAACTAATGAAAAACTGTTTTTT.